Listed below are T cell receptor beta chains from one sample, sequenced in a study of blood T cell repertoires in COVID-19. Assay: immunoSEQ multiplex PCR; the TCRdb copy retains only in-frame clones and omits some. There are approximately 190,000 clones in the sample; 70% to 90% occur only once, and roughly 6.2% lies in the top ten. Sequencing was done on a sample of peripheral blood. Receptor source: a woman aged 40 to 50 who had recovered from COVID-19. CDR3s include the opening cysteine and the closing phenylalanine or tryptophan. D genes are given only for firm matches. Part of the rows lack a size; the others show once, few, many or a class for expanded clones.

d_call: .
v_call: TRBV19
clone_size: .
j_call: TRBJ2-5
cdr3_nt: TGTGCCAGTAGTATTGGACAGTTAGAGACCCAGTACTTC
cdr3_aa: CASSIGQLETQYF

d_call: .
v_call: TRBV18
clone_size: .
j_call: TRBJ1-1
cdr3_nt: TGTGCCAGCTCCACAGTTTCGCGCAGAAGGAACACTGAAGCTTTCTTT
cdr3_aa: CASSTVSRRRNTEAFF

d_call: .
v_call: TRBV18
clone_size: .
j_call: TRBJ2-3
cdr3_nt: TGTGCCAGCTCACCCGACTTGGGCACAGATACGCAGTATTTT
cdr3_aa: CASSPDLGTDTQYF

d_call: TRBD2
v_call: TRBV6-5
clone_size: few
j_call: TRBJ2-7
cdr3_nt: TGTGCCAGCAGACGGGAGGGCCTCGGTTACGAGCAGTACTTC
cdr3_aa: CASRREGLGYEQYF

d_call: TRBD1
v_call: TRBV6-6
clone_size: .
j_call: TRBJ1-5
cdr3_nt: TGTGCCAGCAGTACGACAGGGTCCGGTCAGCCCCAGCATTTT
cdr3_aa: CASSTTGSGQPQHF

d_call: TRBD2
v_call: TRBV4-2
clone_size: .
j_call: TRBJ2-2
cdr3_nt: TGTGCCAGCAGCCAAGATTTGGGGACTAGCGGGAGGGCAGGCGGGGAGCTGTTTTTT
cdr3_aa: CASSQDLGTSGRAGGELFF

d_call: TRBD1
v_call: TRBV19
clone_size: .
j_call: TRBJ1-6
cdr3_nt: TGTGCCAGTAGATACAGGGGCGGTGAATCACCCCTCCACTTT
cdr3_aa: CASRYRGGESPLHF

d_call: TRBD2
v_call: TRBV4-1
clone_size: .
j_call: TRBJ2-1
cdr3_nt: TGCGCCAGCAGCCGAGAGGGACTAGTGAATGAGCAGTTCTTC
cdr3_aa: CASSREGLVNEQFF

d_call: .
v_call: TRBV2
clone_size: .
j_call: TRBJ1-1
cdr3_nt: TGTGCCAGCAGTGATCCGAATAGAGGAAACACTGAAGCTTTCTTT
cdr3_aa: CASSDPNRGNTEAFF

d_call: TRBD1
v_call: TRBV28
clone_size: .
j_call: TRBJ2-5
cdr3_nt: TGTGCCAGCAGAAGACAGGGGGCAAAGACCCAGTACTTC
cdr3_aa: CASRRQGAKTQYF

d_call: .
v_call: TRBV28
clone_size: .
j_call: TRBJ1-4
cdr3_nt: TGTGCCAGCAGTTCCCCTGGGGGGTATAATGAAAAACTGTTTTTT
cdr3_aa: CASSSPGGYNEKLFF

d_call: .
v_call: TRBV18
clone_size: .
j_call: TRBJ2-5
cdr3_nt: TGTGCCAGCTCACCACCACGGGGAACGGGGGTTCTGAGCGAAGAGACCCAGTACTTC
cdr3_aa: CASSPPRGTGVLSEETQYF

d_call: .
v_call: TRBV28
clone_size: .
j_call: TRBJ2-1
cdr3_nt: TGTGCCAGCAGTTTAAGACGACTAGAAAGCAATGAGCAGTTCTTC
cdr3_aa: CASSLRRLESNEQFF

d_call: TRBD2
v_call: TRBV7-3
clone_size: .
j_call: TRBJ2-3
cdr3_nt: TGTGCCAGCAGGCGACTAGCGGGAGTACGCACAGATACGCAGTATTTT
cdr3_aa: CASRRLAGVRTDTQYF

d_call: .
v_call: TRBV9
clone_size: .
j_call: TRBJ1-2
cdr3_nt: TGTGCCAGCAGCGTAGGGACTCAAGGCTACACCTTC
cdr3_aa: CASSVGTQGYTF

d_call: .
v_call: TRBV12-3/TRBV12-4
clone_size: .
j_call: TRBJ1-1
cdr3_nt: TGTGCCAGCAGTTTAAGGGTGGGGCAAGCTTTCTTT
cdr3_aa: CASSLRVGQAFF

d_call: .
v_call: TRBV2
clone_size: few
j_call: TRBJ2-7
cdr3_nt: TGTGCCAGCAGTGAGGAATCAATGGGAGCCGACGACGGATACGAGCAGTACTTC
cdr3_aa: CASSEESMGADDGYEQYF

d_call: TRBD2
v_call: TRBV28
clone_size: .
j_call: TRBJ2-3
cdr3_nt: TGTGCCAGCAGTTTTTCCGGGACTAGAAACACAGATACGCAGTATTTT
cdr3_aa: CASSFSGTRNTDTQYF

d_call: TRBD1
v_call: TRBV11-3
clone_size: many
j_call: TRBJ1-1
cdr3_nt: TGTGCCAGCAGCTCCCCCCGACAGGGGCGAGCTTTCTTT
cdr3_aa: CASSSPRQGRAFF

d_call: .
v_call: TRBV27
clone_size: .
j_call: TRBJ1-1
cdr3_nt: TGTGCCAGCAGTTTATCCCCAGGGGCGAACACTGAAGCTTTCTTT
cdr3_aa: CASSLSPGANTEAFF

d_call: TRBD1
v_call: TRBV3-1/TRBV3-2
clone_size: .
j_call: TRBJ2-7
cdr3_nt: TGTGCCAGCAGCCTCGATACAGGGGGGTACGAGCAGTACTTC
cdr3_aa: CASSLDTGGYEQYF

d_call: .
v_call: TRBV28
clone_size: .
j_call: TRBJ1-5
cdr3_nt: TGTGCCAGCAGTTCTCTCGACAGGACCATTGACGGCAATCAGCCCCAGCATTTT
cdr3_aa: CASSSLDRTIDGNQPQHF

d_call: TRBD1
v_call: TRBV19
clone_size: .
j_call: TRBJ1-1
cdr3_nt: TGTGCCAGTACTCTCCGGGACAGACTTACTGAAGCTTTCTTT
cdr3_aa: CASTLRDRLTEAFF

d_call: TRBD2
v_call: TRBV7-7
clone_size: once
j_call: TRBJ2-3
cdr3_nt: TGTGCCAGCAGCCGACTAGCGGGAGGGAGGGCAGATACGCAGTATTTT
cdr3_aa: CASSRLAGGRADTQYF

d_call: .
v_call: TRBV15
clone_size: .
j_call: TRBJ1-1
cdr3_nt: TGTGCCACCAGCAGAGACCGGGGGAACACTGAAGCTTTCTTT
cdr3_aa: CATSRDRGNTEAFF

d_call: TRBD2
v_call: TRBV6-4
clone_size: once
j_call: TRBJ2-3
cdr3_nt: TGTGCCAGCAGCCTATCTGAGGGGAGGGCAGATACGCAGTATTTT
cdr3_aa: CASSLSEGRADTQYF

d_call: TRBD2
v_call: TRBV27
clone_size: .
j_call: TRBJ2-7
cdr3_nt: TGTGCCAGCAGTTTCCGACTAGCGGCCTCCTACGAGCAGTACTTC
cdr3_aa: CASSFRLAASYEQYF

d_call: TRBD2
v_call: TRBV24-1
clone_size: .
j_call: TRBJ2-7
cdr3_nt: TGTGCCACCAGTGCAGCGGGAGGCTACGAGCAGTACTTC
cdr3_aa: CATSAAGGYEQYF

d_call: TRBD1
v_call: TRBV7-9
clone_size: .
j_call: TRBJ1-5
cdr3_nt: TGTGCCAGCAGCTTGGGACAGGGCCTTAGCAATCAGCCCCAGCATTTT
cdr3_aa: CASSLGQGLSNQPQHF

d_call: TRBD2
v_call: TRBV9
clone_size: .
j_call: TRBJ2-3
cdr3_nt: TGTGCCAGCAGGGGGACTACCACAGATACGCAGTATTTT
cdr3_aa: CASRGTTTDTQYF

d_call: .
v_call: TRBV4-2
clone_size: .
j_call: TRBJ2-1
cdr3_nt: TGTGCCAGCAGCCAGGCCAGTTCCTCGCTCTACAATGAGCAGTTCTTC
cdr3_aa: CASSQASSSLYNEQFF

d_call: TRBD1
v_call: TRBV18
clone_size: .
j_call: TRBJ1-1
cdr3_nt: TGTGCCAGCTCACCGGGGGACAGGGGCCGTCCTGAAGCTTTCTTT
cdr3_aa: CASSPGDRGRPEAFF

d_call: TRBD2
v_call: TRBV5-4
clone_size: .
j_call: TRBJ2-1
cdr3_nt: TGTGCCAGCAGCTTCAGCGGGAGTAATGAGCAGTTCTTC
cdr3_aa: CASSFSGSNEQFF

d_call: .
v_call: TRBV9
clone_size: .
j_call: TRBJ2-1
cdr3_nt: TGTGCCAGCAGCACCAACGGGAGAGACTACAATGAGCAGTTCTTC
cdr3_aa: CASSTNGRDYNEQFF

d_call: TRBD2
v_call: TRBV28
clone_size: .
j_call: TRBJ2-6
cdr3_nt: TGTGCCAGCAGTTTTAGGGCGGGAGGAGCTGGGGCCAACGTCCTGACTTTC
cdr3_aa: CASSFRAGGAGANVLTF

d_call: .
v_call: TRBV6-1
clone_size: .
j_call: TRBJ1-5
cdr3_nt: TGTGCCAGCAGTGATCAGGGACAGCCCCAGCATTTT
cdr3_aa: CASSDQGQPQHF

d_call: TRBD1
v_call: TRBV28
clone_size: .
j_call: TRBJ2-7
cdr3_nt: TGTGCCAGCAGTTTGCAGGTGCTTTCGGACAGGGTGACATACTTC
cdr3_aa: CASSLQVLSDRVTYF

d_call: .
v_call: TRBV21-1
clone_size: .
j_call: TRBJ1-2
cdr3_nt: TGTGCCAGCAGCAAAGCAGTGGCAGGAAACACTAACTATGGCTACACCTTC
cdr3_aa: CASSKAVAGNTNYGYTF

d_call: TRBD1
v_call: TRBV30
clone_size: .
j_call: TRBJ1-2
cdr3_nt: TGTGCCTGGAGTCCCCTGGGACAGGGGGCTAACTATGGCTACACCTTC
cdr3_aa: CAWSPLGQGANYGYTF

d_call: TRBD2
v_call: TRBV5-1
clone_size: .
j_call: TRBJ2-5
cdr3_nt: TGCGCCAGCAGCCCGGGGACTAGCGGGAGGGCCCCGCAAGAGACCCAGTACTTC
cdr3_aa: CASSPGTSGRAPQETQYF